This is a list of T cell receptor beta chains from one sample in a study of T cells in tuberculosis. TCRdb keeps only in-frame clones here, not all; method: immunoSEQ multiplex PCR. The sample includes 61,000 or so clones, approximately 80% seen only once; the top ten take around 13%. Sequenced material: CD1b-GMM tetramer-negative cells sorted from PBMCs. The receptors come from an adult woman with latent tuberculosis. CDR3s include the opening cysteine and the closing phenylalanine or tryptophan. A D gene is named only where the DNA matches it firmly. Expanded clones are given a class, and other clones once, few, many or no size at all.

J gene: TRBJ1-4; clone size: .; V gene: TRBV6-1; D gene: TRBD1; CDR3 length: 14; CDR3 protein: CASSKDRGREKLFF; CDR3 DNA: TGTGCCAGCAGTAAGGACAGGGGACGGGAAAAACTGTTTTTT
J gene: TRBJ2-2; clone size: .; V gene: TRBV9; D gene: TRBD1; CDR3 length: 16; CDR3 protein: CASSSGTDLKTGELFF; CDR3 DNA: TGTGCCAGCAGCTCAGGGACAGACCTAAAAACCGGGGAGCTGTTTTTT
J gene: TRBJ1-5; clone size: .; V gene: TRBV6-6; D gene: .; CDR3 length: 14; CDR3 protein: CASSYAGERQPQHF; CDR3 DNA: TGTGCCAGCAGTTACGCAGGGGAAAGACAGCCCCAGCATTTT
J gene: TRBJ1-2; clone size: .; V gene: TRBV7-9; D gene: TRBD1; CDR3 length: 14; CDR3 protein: CASSKGQLNYGYTF; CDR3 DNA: TGTGCCAGCAGCAAGGGACAGCTTAACTATGGCTACACCTTC
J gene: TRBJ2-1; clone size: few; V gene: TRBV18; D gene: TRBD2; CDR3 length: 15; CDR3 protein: CASSPSGNEGNEQFF; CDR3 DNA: TGTGCCAGCTCACCGAGCGGGAATGAGGGCAATGAGCAGTTCTTC
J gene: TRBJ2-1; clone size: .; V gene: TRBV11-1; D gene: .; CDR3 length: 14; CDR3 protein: CASSLFEVYNEQFF; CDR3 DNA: TGTGCCAGCAGCTTATTTGAGGTTTACAATGAGCAGTTCTTC
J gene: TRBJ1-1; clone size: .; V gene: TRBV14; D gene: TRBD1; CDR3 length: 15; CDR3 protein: CASSQTTGRLSEAFF; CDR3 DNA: TGTGCCAGCAGCCAAACGACAGGGAGACTCTCTGAAGCTTTCTTT
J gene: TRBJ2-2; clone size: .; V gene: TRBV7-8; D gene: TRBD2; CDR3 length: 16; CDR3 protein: CASSLVEGLFFGELFF; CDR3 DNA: TGTGCCAGCAGCTTAGTAGAGGGACTATTTTTCGGGGAGCTGTTTTTT
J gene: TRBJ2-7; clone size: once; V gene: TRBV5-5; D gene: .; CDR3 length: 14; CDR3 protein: CASSFLLGTYEQYF; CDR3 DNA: TGTGCCAGCAGCTTTTTGCTAGGGACATACGAGCAGTACTTC
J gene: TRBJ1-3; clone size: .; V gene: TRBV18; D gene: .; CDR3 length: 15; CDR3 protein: CASSPPKNSGNTIYF; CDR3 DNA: TGTGCCAGCTCACCGCCTAAGAACTCTGGAAACACCATATATTTT
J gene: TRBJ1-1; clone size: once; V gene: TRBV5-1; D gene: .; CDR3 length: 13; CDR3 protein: CASSFTGSVEAFF; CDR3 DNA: TGCGCCAGCAGCTTTACAGGTAGTGTAGAAGCTTTCTTT
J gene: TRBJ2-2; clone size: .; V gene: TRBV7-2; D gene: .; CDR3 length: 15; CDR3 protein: CASSLAGGYTGELFF; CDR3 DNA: TGTGCCAGCAGCTTAGCGGGGGGTTACACCGGGGAGCTGTTTTTT
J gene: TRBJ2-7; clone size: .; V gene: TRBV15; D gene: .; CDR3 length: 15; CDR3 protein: CATSREEQSSYEQYF; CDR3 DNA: TGTGCCACCAGCAGAGAAGAACAGAGCTCCTACGAGCAGTACTTC
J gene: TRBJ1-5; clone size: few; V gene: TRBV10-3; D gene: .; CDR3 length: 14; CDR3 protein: CAIPRSPSNQPQHF; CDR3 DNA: TGTGCCATCCCTCGGAGCCCTTCCAATCAGCCCCAGCATTTT
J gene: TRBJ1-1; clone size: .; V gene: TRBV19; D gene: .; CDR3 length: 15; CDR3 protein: CASSIEDRPHTEAFF; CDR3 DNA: TGTGCCAGTAGTATAGAAGACAGGCCCCACACTGAAGCTTTCTTT
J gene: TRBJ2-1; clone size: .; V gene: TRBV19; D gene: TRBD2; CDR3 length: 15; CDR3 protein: CASSPIAGGRNEQFF; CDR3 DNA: TGTGCCAGTAGCCCCATAGCGGGGGGGAGGAATGAGCAGTTCTTC
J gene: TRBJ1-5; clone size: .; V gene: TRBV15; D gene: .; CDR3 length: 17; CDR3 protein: CATSRGGRQHSNQPQHF; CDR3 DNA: TGTGCCACCAGCAGAGGCGGGAGACAACATAGCAATCAGCCCCAGCATTTT
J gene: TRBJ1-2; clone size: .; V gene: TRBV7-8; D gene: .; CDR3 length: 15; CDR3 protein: CASSPLGQGGSGYTF; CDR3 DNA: TGTGCCAGCAGCCCTTTGGGGCAGGGCGGTTCTGGCTACACCTTC
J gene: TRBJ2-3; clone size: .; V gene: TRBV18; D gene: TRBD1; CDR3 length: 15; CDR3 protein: CASSPGKGAKDTQYF; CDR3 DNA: TGTGCCAGCTCACCAGGGAAGGGGGCAAAAGATACGCAGTATTTT
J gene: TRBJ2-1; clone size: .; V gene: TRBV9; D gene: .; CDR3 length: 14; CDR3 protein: CASSGAGPGNEQFF; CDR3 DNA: TGTGCCAGCAGCGGTGCAGGGCCCGGCAATGAGCAGTTCTTC
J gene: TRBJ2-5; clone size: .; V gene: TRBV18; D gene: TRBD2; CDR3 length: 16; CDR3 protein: CASSLSTSGGQETQYF; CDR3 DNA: TGTGCCAGCTCACTCTCGACTAGCGGGGGCCAAGAGACCCAGTACTTC
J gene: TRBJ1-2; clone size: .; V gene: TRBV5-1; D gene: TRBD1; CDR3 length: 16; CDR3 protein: CASSYSGGTDPYGYTF; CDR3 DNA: TGCGCCAGCAGTTATTCAGGGGGAACGGACCCATATGGCTACACCTTC
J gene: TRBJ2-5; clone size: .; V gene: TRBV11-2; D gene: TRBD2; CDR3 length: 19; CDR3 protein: CASSSGRGRVKRRQETQYF; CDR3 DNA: TGTGCCAGCAGCTCCGGGAGGGGCCGAGTCAAAAGACGACAAGAGACCCAGTACTTC
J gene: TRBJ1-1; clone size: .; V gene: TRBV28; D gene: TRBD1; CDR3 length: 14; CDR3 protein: CASRPDRGYTEAFF; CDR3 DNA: TGTGCCAGCAGACCGGACAGGGGGTACACTGAAGCTTTCTTT
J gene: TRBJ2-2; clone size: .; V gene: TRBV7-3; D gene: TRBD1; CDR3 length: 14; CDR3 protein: CASSFQGASGELFF; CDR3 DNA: TGTGCCAGCAGCTTTCAGGGGGCGTCCGGGGAGCTGTTTTTT
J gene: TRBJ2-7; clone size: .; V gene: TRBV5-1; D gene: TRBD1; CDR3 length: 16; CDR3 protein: CASSLSYRGNSYEQYF; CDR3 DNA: TGCGCCAGCAGCTTGTCTTACAGGGGAAACTCCTACGAGCAGTACTTC
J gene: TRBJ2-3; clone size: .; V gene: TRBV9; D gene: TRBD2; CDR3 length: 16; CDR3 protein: CASSVAAGGPTDTQYF; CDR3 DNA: TGTGCCAGCAGCGTAGCTGCGGGGGGGCCCACAGATACGCAGTATTTT
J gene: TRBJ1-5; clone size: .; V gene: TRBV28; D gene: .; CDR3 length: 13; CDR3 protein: CASLPQAHQPQHF; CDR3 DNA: TGTGCCAGCCTCCCCCAGGCTCATCAGCCCCAGCATTTT
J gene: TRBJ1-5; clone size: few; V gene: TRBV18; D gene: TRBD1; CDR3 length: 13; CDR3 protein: CATTGQGNQPQHF; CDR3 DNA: TGTGCCACCACTGGACAGGGGAATCAGCCCCAGCATTTT
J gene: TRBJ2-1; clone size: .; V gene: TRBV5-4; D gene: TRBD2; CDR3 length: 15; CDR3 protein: CASRVAGGRDNEQFF; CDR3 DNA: TGTGCCAGCAGGGTAGCGGGGGGGCGTGACAATGAGCAGTTCTTC
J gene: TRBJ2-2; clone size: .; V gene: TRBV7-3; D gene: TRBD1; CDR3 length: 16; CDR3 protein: CASSLGGQGNTGELFF; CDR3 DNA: TGTGCCAGCAGCTTGGGGGGACAGGGGAACACCGGGGAGCTGTTTTTT
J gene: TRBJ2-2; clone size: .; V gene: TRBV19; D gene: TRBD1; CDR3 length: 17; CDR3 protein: CANPPVGDRAYTGELFF; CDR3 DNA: TGTGCCAACCCCCCGGTGGGGGACAGGGCTTACACCGGGGAGCTGTTTTTT
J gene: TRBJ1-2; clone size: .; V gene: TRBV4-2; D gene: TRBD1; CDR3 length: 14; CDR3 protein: CASSARDREYGYTF; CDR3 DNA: TGTGCCAGCAGCGCGCGGGACAGGGAGTATGGCTACACCTTC
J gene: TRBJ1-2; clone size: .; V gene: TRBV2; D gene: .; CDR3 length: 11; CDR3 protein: CASKLGEGYTF; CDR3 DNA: TGTGCCAGCAAGCTCGGGGAAGGCTACACCTTC
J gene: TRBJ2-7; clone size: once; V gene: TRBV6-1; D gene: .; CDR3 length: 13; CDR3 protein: CASSELARGEQYF; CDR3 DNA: TGTGCCAGCAGTGAATTGGCTCGGGGAGAGCAGTACTTC
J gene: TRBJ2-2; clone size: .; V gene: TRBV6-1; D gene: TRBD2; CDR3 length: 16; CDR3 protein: CASSDSGGANTGELFF; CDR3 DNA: TGTGCCAGCAGTGACAGCGGGGGGGCCAACACCGGGGAGCTGTTTTTT
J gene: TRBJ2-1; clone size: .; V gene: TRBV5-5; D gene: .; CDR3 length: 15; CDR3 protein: CASSLAFEGSNEQFF; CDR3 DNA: TGTGCCAGCAGCTTGGCTTTTGAGGGTAGCAATGAGCAGTTCTTC
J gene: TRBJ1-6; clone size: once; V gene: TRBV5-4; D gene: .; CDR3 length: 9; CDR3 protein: CASSPRLHF; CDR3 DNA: TGTGCCAGCAGCCCCCGGCTCCACTTT
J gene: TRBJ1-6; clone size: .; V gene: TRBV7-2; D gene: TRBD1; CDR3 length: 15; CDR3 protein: CASSPDRVNNSPLHF; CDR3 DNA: TGTGCCAGCAGCCCGGACAGGGTGAATAATTCACCCCTCCACTTT
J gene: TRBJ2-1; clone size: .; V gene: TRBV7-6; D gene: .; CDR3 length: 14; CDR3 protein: CASSPLSSYNEQFF; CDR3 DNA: TGTGCCAGCAGCCCTCTGAGCTCCTACAATGAGCAGTTCTTC
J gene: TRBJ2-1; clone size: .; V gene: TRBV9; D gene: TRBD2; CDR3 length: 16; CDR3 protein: CASSLRGDSSYNEQFF; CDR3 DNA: TGTGCCAGCAGCCTCCGGGGGGATAGCTCCTACAATGAGCAGTTCTTC
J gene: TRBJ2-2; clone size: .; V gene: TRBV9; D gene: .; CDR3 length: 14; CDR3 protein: CASSVQTGVGELFF; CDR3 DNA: TGTGCCAGCAGCGTACAAACAGGTGTCGGGGAGCTGTTTTTT
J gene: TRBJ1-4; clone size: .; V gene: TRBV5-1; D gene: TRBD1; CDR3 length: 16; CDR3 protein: CASSLNPGTGQEKLFF; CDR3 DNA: TGCGCCAGCAGCTTGAATCCCGGGACAGGGCAAGAAAAACTGTTTTTT
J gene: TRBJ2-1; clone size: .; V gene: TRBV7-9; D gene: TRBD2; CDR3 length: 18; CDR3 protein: CASSLVGASGSSYNEQFF; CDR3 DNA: TGTGCCAGCAGCTTAGTTGGGGCTAGCGGGAGCTCCTACAATGAGCAGTTCTTC
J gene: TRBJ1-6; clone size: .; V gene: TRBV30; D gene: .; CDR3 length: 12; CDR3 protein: CAWTQGNSPLHF; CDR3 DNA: TGTGCCTGGACGCAGGGAAATTCACCCCTCCACTTT
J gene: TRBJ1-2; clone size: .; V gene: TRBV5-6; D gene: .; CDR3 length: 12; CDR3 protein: CASGALEYGYTF; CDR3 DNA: TGTGCCAGCGGAGCCTTAGAGTATGGCTACACCTTC
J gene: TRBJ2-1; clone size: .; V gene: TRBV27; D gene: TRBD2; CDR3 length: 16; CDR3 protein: CASSSLTSANYNEQFF; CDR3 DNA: TGTGCCAGCAGTTCCTTGACTAGCGCTAACTACAATGAGCAGTTCTTC
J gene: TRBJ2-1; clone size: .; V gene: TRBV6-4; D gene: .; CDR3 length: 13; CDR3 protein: CASSDTPENEQFF; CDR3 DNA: TGTGCCAGCAGTGACACACCGGAGAATGAGCAGTTCTTC
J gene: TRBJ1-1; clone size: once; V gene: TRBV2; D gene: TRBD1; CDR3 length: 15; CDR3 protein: CASFSGGQGGTEAFF; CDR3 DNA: TGTGCCAGCTTTAGTGGGGGACAGGGAGGCACTGAAGCTTTCTTT
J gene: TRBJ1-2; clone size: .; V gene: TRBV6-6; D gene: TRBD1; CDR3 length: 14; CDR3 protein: CASSSTGVRGGYTF; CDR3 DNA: TGTGCCAGCAGTTCAACAGGGGTACGGGGTGGCTACACCTTC